This T cell receptor (beta chain) was observed in a study of cytomegalovirus exposure and HLA in healthy donors. Amplification used 60 Vbeta primers and 13 Jbeta primers. Method: immunoSEQ multiplex PCR; TCRdb's copy keeps in-frame clones and lacks some. The repertoire has tens of thousands of clones, roughly 75% of them found once; the top ten carry approximately 4.3%. Germline trimming cut 3 bases from V and 5 bases from J; bases unmatched to any gene: 6. The CDR3 length is 15 residues. From germline, CDR1 is SEHNR and CDR2 FQNEAQ (reference sequence). The chain couples TRBV7-9 to TRBJ1-2; 10 nucleotides match TRBD1. This TCR was recovered from a woman in her 30s in good health and CMV-seronegative. Sequencing was performed on PBMCs. Written as DNA, the CDR3 is TGTGCCAGCAGCTTCGGGACAGGGGATATGTATGGCTACACCTTC. This codes for CASSFGTGDMYGYTF.